This T cell receptor (beta chain) was obtained from a study of T cells in Graves' hyperthyroidism and ophthalmopathy. Study outcomes and limitations: In simple terms, a model built on 13 V-J features told ophthalmopathy apart from stable hyperthyroidism. Model predictions of ophthalmopathy came a median approximately 6.5 months before onset.

The PBMCs were sourced from fresh peripheral blood (approximately 10 ml). Regions amplified from RNA transcripts were the TCR beta CDR3 regions. Researchers ran a first-round RT-PCR on the TCR CDR3 using the HTBI primer set. TCRdb reprocessed the multiplex PCR reads via MiXCR and lists one record per CDR3 protein. The table records 530,000 or so distinct CDR3 sequences, 17% of them present only once. Germline V gives CDR1 MNHEY, CDR2 SMNVEV (reference sequence). The CDR3 loop spans 13 amino acids. Trimming took 5 bases from V and 9 from J, leaving 16 bases between them. To note about this clonotype: Its antigen is not identified. The CDR3 does not close with the conserved phenylalanine or tryptophan, likely indicating a read error.

This chain joins TRBV27 and TRBJ1-1, with D possibly being TRBD1 (5 bases). Sequencing was carried out using blood. This receptor was obtained from a woman aged 18-30 years with Graves' ophthalmopathy. The DNA of the CDR3 is TGTGCCAGCAGTGATCCGGGACGGCTAAAAGCTTTCCTT. Translating gives CASSDPGRLKAFL.